The present T cell receptor (beta chain) was sequenced within a study of metastatic and nonmetastatic thyroid tumors. In the study overall: Malignant and benign thyroid patients had repertoires compared in peripheral blood and tumor or nodule tissue.

At least ten counts were recorded for this clone. The entire patient cohort was treatment-naive prior to thyroid surgery. As handled by the study authors: Differences in CDR3 between clinicopathological groups were drawn on to build a classifier intended to discriminate distant-metastatic papillary thyroid cancer patients. TCRdb reprocessed the PCR reads using MiXCR. The V and J calls shown here were made by TCRdb, not taken from the authors' results. The table lists some 16,000 clones, roughly 13% of them singletons, with around 31% in the top ten. V trimming: 2 bases; J trimming: 7 bases; junction bases outside the gene matches: 8. The CDR3 spans 15 residues. Per the germline V gene, CDR1 is SGDLS and CDR2 is YYNGEE.

This TCR came from a female donor with papillary thyroid cancer or a benign thyroid nodule (not recorded which). Some clones in this sample may be carry-over from other donors' samples. The sequenced material came from blood. V is TRBV9 and J is TRBJ1-5; TRBD1 matches at 8 bases. CDR3 loop: CASSVQQGVEQPQHF. The CDR3 DNA is TGTGCCAGCAGCGTCCAACAGGGGGTAGAACAGCCCCAGCATTTT.